The next 28 T cell receptor beta chains were all read from a single sample in a study of somatic mutations in cytotoxic T cells in rheumatoid arthritis. Profiling relied on immunoSEQ multiplex PCR, and the TCRdb table lists in-frame clones only, not all of them. The table includes more than 20,000 clones, over 80% detected once. Source material: CD8+ T cells sorted from blood. These receptors all come from a man in his fifties in good health.

DNA of the CDR3: TGTGCCAGCAGTTACTTGCAGGGGGGCACAGATACGCAGTATTTT. Its protein is CASSYLQGGTDTQYF. The chain employs TRBV6-6 and TRBJ2-3; 7 nucleotides line up with TRBD1. Germline CDR1 is MNHNY and CDR2 is SVGAGI (reference sequence). J gave up 1 base and V 1 base, and 2 bases lay outside the gene matches. This CDR3 region has 15 residues.

This rearrangement joins TRBV27 to TRBJ2-3; TRBD2 might be the D (5 bases). The CDR3 covers 14 residues. The V gene's germline CDR1 is MNHEY and CDR2 SMNVEV (reference sequence). The V and J ends lost 1 base and 6 bases respectively, with 11 bases between them. This chain's CDR3 is CASSLYPGLDTQYF. CDR3 coding DNA: TGTGCCAGCAGTTTATACCCTGGACTCGATACGCAGTATTTT.

The CDR3 is CAIQRGGSTAGELFF. CDR3 DNA: TGTGCCATCCAACGGGGCGGGAGTACGGCCGGGGAGCTGTTTTTT. The chain is built from TRBV21-1 and TRBJ2-2; TRBD2 is the table's D call and was not checked against the DNA. TRBV21-1 is shown as a pseudogene. The CDR3 loop spans 15 amino acids.

This chain uses TRBV27 with TRBJ2-1; no clear D gene. V gave up 4 bases and J gave up 6 bases, with 10 bases separating them. The germline V gene encodes CDR1 MNHEY and CDR2 SMNVEV (reference sequence). The CDR3 runs 13 residues. In DNA, the CDR3 is TGTGCCAGCAGTTCGCAGGTGCCCAATGAGCAGTTCTTC. Encoded protein: CASSSQVPNEQFF.

The CDR3 bases are TGTGCCAGCAGCTTAAGGAAGCGCAGCTCCTACAATGAGCAGTTCTTC. It translates to CASSLRKRSSYNEQFF. This chain joins TRBV7-3 and TRBJ2-1; the D is unclear. The CDR3 extends over 16 amino acids. V shed 1 base and J shed 0 bases, with 10 bases lying between them. Germline assignment: CDR1 SGHTA and CDR2 FQGTGA. Supplemented by reference TRBV7-3 and TRBJ2-1, the full variable domain reads GAGVSQTPSNKVTEKGKYVELRCDPISGHTALYWYRQSLGQGPEFLIYFQGTGAADDSGLPNDRFFAVRPEGSVSTLKIQRTERGDSAVYLCASSLRKRSSYNEQFFGPGTRLTVL.

CDR3 in DNA: TGTGCCAGCAGCTTGGACCACTACAATGAGCAGTTCTTC. As protein: CASSLDHYNEQFF. The chain carries TRBV11-3 and TRBJ2-1; no clear D. Per the germline V gene, CDR1 is SGHNT and CDR2 is YENEEA. V lost 3 bases and J lost 3, with 6 bases in between. The CDR3 loop spans 13 amino acids.

The rearrangement uses TRBV5-1 and TRBJ2-7; D is unresolved. The germline V and J ends were trimmed by 4 bases and 2 bases, with 7 bases remaining between them. CDR3 size: 12 residues. From germline, CDR1 is SGHRS and CDR2 YFSETQ. Written as DNA, the CDR3 is TGCGCCAGCAGCCCGGCCACCTACGAGCAGTACTTC. It specifies CASSPATYEQYF.

This rearrangement joins TRBV5-4 to TRBJ2-7; 11 nucleotides align to TRBD2. This CDR3 spans 14 amino acids. Germline CDR1 reads SGHNT; CDR2 reads YYREEE (reference sequence). V gave up 4 bases and J gave up 7 bases; unmatched junction bases: 7. The CDR3 loop reads CASSLGTSGTEQYF. The CDR3 DNA follows: TGTGCCAGCAGCCTGGGGACTAGCGGCACAGAGCAGTACTTC.

V is TRBV6-6 and J is TRBJ2-7; TRBD2 aligns across 12 bases. The CDR3 length is 15 residues. Germline trimming cut 5 bases from V and 3 bases from J; bases unmatched to any gene: 5. Germline V gene sequence: CDR1 MNHNY, CDR2 SVGAGI (reference sequence). The CDR3 DNA reads as TGTGCCAGCAGTCACACTAGCGGGGGGCACTACGAGCAGTACTTC. The encoded protein is CASSHTSGGHYEQYF.

The chain joins TRBV6-1 to TRBJ2-3; 8 positions agree with TRBD2. CDR3 size: 15 residues. Trimming at V came to 4 bases and at J to 3 bases, leaving 6 bases not matched to a gene. Germline values: CDR1 MNHNS, CDR2 SASEGT. The CDR3 nucleotides read TGTGCCAGCAGTGTGTCAGCGGGGGAGACAGATACGCAGTATTTT. Amino acid sequence: CASSVSAGETDTQYF.

This clone was seen a handful of times. The rearrangement links TRBV10-2 to TRBJ2-7; D not certain. Germline V gene sequence: CDR1 WSHSY, CDR2 SAAADI. V lost 6 bases, J lost 3 bases, and 6 bases lay in between. The CDR3 is made up of 11 amino acids. CDR3 region: CASRASYEQYF. The CDR3 coding sequence is TGCGCCAGCAGGGCCAGCTACGAGCAGTACTTC.

The chain recombines TRBV10-3 with TRBJ1-5; D remains unclear. This CDR3 has 17 amino acids. Per germline, CDR1 ENHRY and CDR2 SYGVKD. V lost 1 base, J lost 0 bases, and 13 bases lay in between. The CDR3 loop is CAISEFGSEYSNQPQHF. The CDR3 bases are TGTGCCATCAGTGAGTTTGGGAGCGAATATAGCAATCAGCCCCAGCATTTT.

The V gene is TRBV9, the J gene TRBJ2-2; the D gene is possibly TRBD2 (5 bases). V was trimmed by 0 bases and J by 4 bases, leaving 7 bases between them. From germline, CDR1 is SGDLS and CDR2 YYNGEE. The CDR3 runs 14 residues. CDR3 residues: CASSVGGSTGELFF. CDR3 DNA: TGTGCCAGCAGCGTAGGAGGGAGCACCGGGGAGCTGTTTTTT.

This clone was seen a few times. This chain uses TRBV10-3 with TRBJ2-7; possibly TRBD2 for D (6 bases). CDR1 is ENHRY and CDR2 is SYGVKD in the germline V gene. The CDR3 extends over 12 amino acids. Trimming took off 11 bases at V and 1 base at J, with 12 bases between the two ends. CDR3 loop: CASLGGSYEQYF. The CDR3 DNA follows: TGTGCCTCCCTCGGGGGATCCTACGAGCAGTACTTC.

This clone appeared once. The chain's CDR3 is CASSWDRSYEQYF. In nucleotides, the CDR3 is TGTGCCAGCAGTTGGGACAGATCCTACGAGCAGTACTTC. The rearrangement joins TRBV27 to TRBJ2-7; 7 nucleotides line up with TRBD1. Germline CDR1 MNHEY, CDR2 SMNVEV (reference sequence). The CDR3 has 13 amino acids. The trim removed 4 bases at V and 1 base at J, leaving 1 base unmatched.

The V gene is TRBV21-1, the J gene TRBJ1-2. TRBV21-1 is deemed a pseudogene. The CDR3 runs to 11 residues. The CDR3 protein is CASGRAHGYTF. CDR3 coding DNA: TGTGCCAGCGGCCGGGCCCATGGCTACACCTTC.

The chain joins TRBV7-6 to TRBJ2-3; possibly TRBD1 or TRBD2 for D (5 bases each). Trimming pared 1 base from V and 1 base from J, leaving 24 bases between. CDR3 size: 20 residues. Germline values: CDR1 SGHVS, CDR2 FNYEAQ. CDR3 sequence (DNA): TGTGCCAGCAGCTTAGGCCGGCCGGGACGTATGAATCCCCGCACAGATACGCAGTATTTT. It translates to CASSLGRPGRMNPRTDTQYF.

The chain is built from TRBV30 and TRBJ1-5; D gene unclear. The CDR3 sequence is 15 residues long. Per the germline V gene, CDR1 is GTSNPN and CDR2 is SVGIG (reference sequence). The V and J ends lost 2 bases and 0 bases respectively, with 11 bases between them. The CDR3 coding sequence is TGTGCCTGGAGTTATTCGGACTATAGCAATCAGCCCCAGCATTTT. This gives the protein CAWSYSDYSNQPQHF. The complete variable domain, with remaining parts taken from reference TRBV30 and TRBJ1-5, reads SQTIHQWPATLVQPVGSPLSLECTVEGTSNPNLYWYRQAAGRGLQLLFYSVGIGQISSEVPQNLSASRPQDRQFILSSKKLLLSDSGFYLCAWSYSDYSNQPQHFGDGTRLSIL.

CDR3 DNA: TGTGCCAGCAGCTTGCAGTATCGTCAGCCCCAGCATTTT. Translation gives CASSLQYRQPQHF. The V gene is TRBV5-6, the J gene TRBJ1-5; no definite D call. Per the germline V gene, CDR1 is SGHDT and CDR2 is YYEEEE. Trimming shortened V by 1 base and J by 6 bases, and 8 bases separated the two germline ends. CDR3 length: 13 residues.

This clone was recorded a few times. V usage is TRBV27 and J usage is TRBJ1-5; tentatively, D is TRBD1 (5 bases). The V gene's germline CDR1 is MNHEY and CDR2 SMNVEV (reference sequence). This CDR3 spans 14 amino acids. Trimming pared 4 bases from V and 6 bases from J, leaving 13 bases between. The CDR3 is CASSSHRISQPQHF. CDR3 sequence (DNA): TGTGCCAGCAGTTCCCACAGGATAAGTCAGCCCCAGCATTTT.

This clone was seen a handful of times. This chain uses TRBV7-9 with TRBJ2-7; D gene uncertain. CDR3 length: 12 amino acids. V gave up 5 bases and J gave up 3 bases, with 8 bases separating them. In germline, CDR1 is SEHNR, CDR2 FQNEAQ (reference sequence). As DNA, the CDR3 is TGTGCCAGCAGCCCCCGATACTACGAGCAGTACTTC. Residues: CASSPRYYEQYF. The full variable domain, completed using reference TRBV7-9 and TRBJ2-7, is DTGVSQNPRHKITKRGQNVTFRCDPISEHNRLYWYRQTLGQGPEFLTYFQNEAQLEKSRLLSDRFSAERPKGSFSTLEIQRTEQGDSAMYLCASSPRYYEQYFGPGTRLTVT.

V is TRBV7-8 and J is TRBJ2-3, with D possibly TRBD2 on 5 matching bases. The CDR3 loop spans 15 amino acids. V shed 4 bases and J shed 3 bases, with 14 bases lying between them. CDR1 and CDR2 (germline): SGHVS, FQNEAQ. CDR3 in amino acids: CASSSEAGVTDTQYF. CDR3 sequence (DNA): TGTGCCAGCAGCTCAGAGGCCGGGGTGACAGATACGCAGTATTTT. The full variable domain, in which reference TRBV7-8 and TRBJ2-3 provide the parts outside the CDR3, is GAGVSQSPRYKVAKRGQDVALRCDPISGHVSLFWYQQALGQGPEFLTYFQNEAQLDKSGLPSDRFFAERPEGSVSTLKIQRTQQEDSAVYLCASSSEAGVTDTQYFGPGTRLTVL.

This sequence joins TRBV6-6 and TRBJ1-1; TRBD1 is a possible D gene (5 bases). The V gene lost 6 bases and the J gene lost 8 bases, with 13 bases spanning the gap. There are 12 residues in the CDR3. Germline-derived CDR1 and CDR2 are MNHNY and SVGAGI (reference sequence). CDR3 sequence: CASRLLPGEAFF. CDR3 bases: TGTGCCAGCAGATTACTCCCAGGGGAAGCTTTCTTT.

J is TRBJ2-7 and V is TRBV27, with D possibly TRBD2 on 5 matching bases. The CDR3 sequence is 16 residues long. Deletions cut 5 bases from V and 4 bases from J, with 21 bases between. Germline CDR1 reads MNHEY; CDR2 reads SMNVEV (reference sequence). CDR3 in DNA: TGTGCCAGCAGTCCGTCATGGGGAGAGGGATTTTACGAGCAGTACTTC. Its translation is CASSPSWGEGFYEQYF.

V gene TRBV4-1 combines with J gene TRBJ1-3; D is unclear. The CDR3 is made up of 16 amino acids. Trimming took off 1 base at V and 0 bases at J, with 10 bases between the two ends. Germline V gene lookup returns CDR1 MGHRA and CDR2 YSYEKL. CDR3 amino acids: CASSQATESSGNTIYF. DNA for the CDR3: TGCGCCAGCAGCCAAGCAACCGAAAGCTCTGGAAACACCATATATTTT.

V gene TRBV29-1 combines with J gene TRBJ2-7; the match to TRBD2 covers 13 bases. The CDR3 consists of 16 residues. V lost 5 bases, J lost 2 bases, and 9 bases stayed unmatched. The V gene's germline CDR1 is SQVTM and CDR2 ANQGSEA. The CDR3 region is CSVTGLAGFYTYEQYF. The CDR3 DNA follows: TGCAGCGTTACGGGACTAGCGGGGTTCTATACCTACGAGCAGTACTTC.

This chain uses TRBV7-9 with TRBJ1-2; D possibly corresponds to TRBD1 (6 bases). The germline V gene encodes CDR1 SEHNR and CDR2 FQNEAQ (reference sequence). Trimming took off 1 base at V and 4 bases at J, with 13 bases between the two ends. The length of the CDR3 is 15 residues. The CDR3 coding sequence is TGTGCCAGCAGCTTAGATGGGGGGGCTAGCTATGGCTACACCTTC. Translating it yields CASSLDGGASYGYTF.

The V call is TRBV30, the J call TRBJ1-3; D is uncertain. Trimming removed 3 bases from V and 8 bases from J, with 17 bases in between. The CDR3 loop spans 14 amino acids. CDR1 is GTSNPN, CDR2 SVGIG, per germline (reference sequence). The CDR3 DNA follows: TGTGCCTGGAGCGCACGGGGTTCCCTGGACACCATATATTTT. Translating it yields CAWSARGSLDTIYF.